Listed below are T cell receptor beta chains from one sample, sequenced in a study of blood T cell repertoires in COVID-19. Generated by immunoSEQ multiplex PCR, the TCRdb table keeps only in-frame clones and is missing some. The data hold tens of thousands of clones, with about 91% observed a single time. The sample taken for sequencing was peripheral blood. The receptors derive from a man aged 55 to 70 with active COVID-19. Both conserved end residues are trimmed from each CDR3. D genes are given only for firm matches.

d_call j_call v_call cdr3_aa
- TRBJ1-2 TRBV28 ASSLPGEGGYT
TRBD2 TRBJ2-7 TRBV28 ASRGTGLAAYEQY
- TRBJ2-7 TRBV14 ASSQDWRGQQY
- TRBJ2-5 TRBV6-1 ASSHRGGRQETQY
TRBD2 TRBJ2-5 TRBV28 ASSSGGGGRETQY
- TRBJ2-2 TRBV6-2/TRBV6-3 ASSWQGYTGELF
- TRBJ1-1 TRBV13 ASRDLGQNTEAF
TRBD2 TRBJ2-1 TRBV20-1 SASARGTSGPSSYNEQF
- TRBJ2-7 TRBV6-6 ASSYRTAWDEQY
- TRBJ2-7 TRBV19 ASSEGGGSTEQY
- TRBJ2-7 TRBV6-6 ASSIAYEQY
- TRBJ2-1 TRBV7-9 ASSERTSYNEQF
- TRBJ2-1 TRBV11-2 ASSLEVGARMNEQF
TRBD2 TRBJ2-1 TRBV29-1 SVTELGTNYNEQF
TRBD1 TRBJ2-1 TRBV28 ASARQGYNEQF
TRBD1 TRBJ1-4 TRBV5-1 ASSLSGTAEKLF
TRBD1 TRBJ2-5 TRBV18 ASSPNNRDRETQY
- TRBJ2-3 TRBV10-3 AISESGGPTDTQY
TRBD1 TRBJ1-1 TRBV2 ASSAVPGQGGAF
- TRBJ2-1 TRBV28 ASVSGTNSYNEQF
TRBD1 TRBJ1-2 TRBV7-2 ASSPRDRPNYGYT
- TRBJ2-7 TRBV5-1 ASSLDTASYYEQY
- TRBJ2-7 TRBV5-1 ASSLDPITQQY
TRBD2 TRBJ2-5 TRBV3-1/TRBV3-2 ASSPRTSGEETQY
- TRBJ2-1 TRBV11-2 ASSSTLYNEQF
- TRBJ2-1 TRBV29-1 SVVQGGNDEQF
TRBD2 TRBJ2-7 TRBV7-3 ASSPPPSGGWAYEQY
TRBD1 TRBJ2-1 TRBV6-5 ATLQGDPPHEQF
TRBD1 TRBJ2-2 TRBV5-4 ASSLGDRVLTGELF
- TRBJ2-1 TRBV11-2 ASSLARTYNEQF
TRBD1 TRBJ1-1 TRBV18 ASSPLSPTGGEEAF
TRBD2 TRBJ2-7 TRBV28 ASTRGLDYEQY
- TRBJ2-7 TRBV7-2 ASSLAVEVVYEQY
- TRBJ2-2 TRBV7-9 ASSPRRVRELAGELF
- TRBJ2-7 TRBV7-6 ASSSGTYTYEQY
- TRBJ2-1 TRBV7-2 ASSLRGQYNEQF
- TRBJ2-1 TRBV6-6 ASSPRFYEQF
TRBD1 TRBJ2-2 TRBV29-1 SVRTGTGSTGELF
TRBD1 TRBJ1-2 TRBV6-6 ASNDRDRANPYL
TRBD1 TRBJ2-2 TRBV6-2/TRBV6-3 ASSSGTVNTGELF
- TRBJ1-1 TRBV12-3/TRBV12-4 ASSLEANTEAF
- TRBJ1-1 TRBV28 ASSRQYWAF
- TRBJ2-1 TRBV4-3 ASSQGGGGHNEQF
TRBD1 TRBJ2-1 TRBV3-1/TRBV3-2 ASSQVRTGFVNEQF
- TRBJ1-4 TRBV11-2 ASSLAGSEKLF
- TRBJ2-7 TRBV4-2 ASSQETGYGYEQY
- TRBJ2-2 TRBV12-5 ASGGYGELF
TRBD2 TRBJ2-1 TRBV7-6 ASSLGGLADDEQF
- TRBJ1-2 TRBV19 ASSKQGYGYGYT
- TRBJ1-1 TRBV27 ASSYRGAGTEAF
- TRBJ2-3 TRBV6-5 ASSLDSSTDTQY
- TRBJ2-7 TRBV7-8 ASSLDQYRVRYEQY
TRBD2 TRBJ2-6 TRBV7-2 ASSLGLAGGAGANVLT
- TRBJ1-2 TRBV28 ATILEFSQGYT
- TRBJ2-7 TRBV7-2 ASSLKPPGEQY
- TRBJ2-1 TRBV7-3 ASSAGLYNEQF
- TRBJ2-5 TRBV6-2/TRBV6-3 ASSYRSQEETQY